The rows below give T cell receptor beta chains drawn from one sample of a study of T cell repertoires in cytomegalovirus infection. TCRdb redid the calling of the reads with MiXCR, one entry per CDR3 protein. Here the sample spans a few hundred thousand distinct CDR3 sequences, 40% being singletons. For these receptors, no antigen is known. The sample consisted of cultured PBMCs, taken from culture after CMV antigen stimulation. Source of these receptors: a human donor in good health (CMV status not recorded). Some clones in this sample may be carry-over from other donors' samples. CDR3s include the opening cysteine and the closing phenylalanine or tryptophan. Each record gives: clone size, V gene, D gene, J gene, CDR3 DNA, CDR3 protein. The D gene is left open where the match is weak. Clone size is stated in some rows and not others, as once, few, many or a class when expanded.

-	TRBV7-2	-	TRBJ1-1	TGTGCCAGCAGCTTACAGGGTGGCACCCAAGCTTTCTTT	CASSLQGGTQAFF
-	TRBV20-1	TRBD2	TRBJ2-5	TGCAGTGCTCAGGGAGGGAATGAAGAGACCCAGTACTTC	CSAQGGNEETQYF
few	TRBV7-2	-	TRBJ2-1	TGTGCCAGCAGTTCCCGCGTGAGCTCCTACAATGAGCAGTTCTTC	CASSSRVSSYNEQFF
-	TRBV12-3/TRBV12-4	-	TRBJ1-1	TGTGCCAGCAGACCCCCCGGATCCAAGGCATCTGAAGCTTTCTTT	CASRPPGSKASEAFF
-	TRBV5-1	TRBD2	TRBJ2-5	TGCGCCAGCAGCTTGAATCCCCCCCCTGGCGGGGGGGCGGAGACCCAGTACTTC	CASSLNPPPGGGAETQYF
few	TRBV28	-	TRBJ1-2	TGTGCCAGCAGTTTATTTCGGGGGAGCGGCTACACCTTC	CASSLFRGSGYTF
-	TRBV6-8	-	TRBJ2-1	TGTGCCAGCCACTGGGGTTACGATGAGCAGTTCTTC	CASHWGYDEQFF
few	TRBV4-1	TRBD2	TRBJ2-1	TGCGCCAGCAGCCAAGAAATGGGACTAGCGGGAGGCCTAAAGACCTACAATGAGCAGTTCTTC	CASSQEMGLAGGLKTYNEQFF
few	TRBV7-9	-	TRBJ2-7	TGTGCCAGCAGCGCCCCCCGTGGGATTCCCCCTTACGAGCAGTACTTC	CASSAPRGIPPYEQYF
-	TRBV5-1	-	TRBJ2-1	TGCGCCAGCAGCTTGGGGTCGGGGTGGAGCTCCTACAATGAGCAGTTCTTC	CASSLGSGWSSYNEQFF
many	TRBV7-2	-	TRBJ2-2	TGTGCCAGCAGCTTACGGGGCCTGGATCCGTTTTTT	CASSLRGLDPFF
many	TRBV15	-	TRBJ1-2	TGTGCCACCAGCAGTTACCCCGGGACTGACTATGGCTACACCTTC	CATSSYPGTDYGYTF
-	TRBV6-1	TRBD2	TRBJ2-7	TGTGCAGTGAGATCGGCGGGAGCATCCTACGAGCAGTACTTC	CAVRSAGASYEQYF
-	TRBV7-9	-	TRBJ1-1	TGTGCCAGCAGCTTTAGTCAGGTACGGAACACTGAAGCTTTCTTT	CASSFSQVRNTEAFF
-	TRBV11-2	-	TRBJ2-3	TGTGCCAGCAGCCCTATACCGGGACCCATCACAGATACGCAGTATTTT	CASSPIPGPITDTQYF
-	TRBV6-2/TRBV6-3	-	TRBJ2-7	TGTGCCAGCAGTTACTACCCCAAGAGCGGGCCCTCCTACGAGCAGTACTTC	CASSYYPKSGPSYEQYF
few	TRBV25-1	-	TRBJ2-1	TGTGCCAGCAGTGAATCATACCGAAGGAAATACAATGAGCAGTTCTTC	CASSESYRRKYNEQFF
-	TRBV11-3	TRBD2	TRBJ2-1	TGTGCCAGCAGCCCAGCGGGGACTAGCGGGGGGGCGGAAAATGAGCAGTTCTTC	CASSPAGTSGGAENEQFF
-	TRBV11-1	-	TRBJ1-3	TGTGCCAGCAGCTTCAGAGGAGTCTTGGGGAACACCATATATTTT	CASSFRGVLGNTIYF
-	TRBV7-2	-	TRBJ1-1	TGTGCCAGCAGCCAAACGTCGGGGCTCGGCACTGAAGCTTTCTTT	CASSQTSGLGTEAFF
few	TRBV7-2	TRBD2	TRBJ2-7	TGTGCCAGCAGCTTCGGGGCGGGAGGTGTGTACGAGCAGTACTTC	CASSFGAGGVYEQYF
once	TRBV6-8	-	TRBJ1-2	TGTGCCAGCAGTCCGTCGGGCCTGGAGGGCTACACCTTC	CASSPSGLEGYTF
-	TRBV6-2/TRBV6-3	-	TRBJ2-5	TGTGCCAGCAGTTACGTGGGGGGGCGTCCCGGGAAGACCCAGTACTTC	CASSYVGGRPGKTQYF
-	TRBV28	-	TRBJ2-5	TGTGCCAGCAGTTCTTGGGCGACAGAAAATCAAGAGACCCAGTACTTC	CASSSWATENQETQYF
-	TRBV7-9	-	TRBJ2-3	TGTGCCAGCAGTTCCCAAGGGGTCAGCACAGATACGCAGTATTTT	CASSSQGVSTDTQYF
-	TRBV5-1	-	TRBJ1-4	TGCGCCAGCAGCTTGGCAGGAGATAATGAAAAACTGTTTTTT	CASSLAGDNEKLFF
few	TRBV7-8	-	TRBJ1-1	TGTGCCAGCAGCTCCTGGTTTGCGGCGAACACTGAAGCTTTCTTT	CASSSWFAANTEAFF
once	TRBV6-6	-	TRBJ2-3	TGTGCCAGCAGAAGTTCTCGCACAGATACGCAGTATTTT	CASRSSRTDTQYF